The 18 T cell receptor beta chains below come from one sample, sequenced in a study of blood T cell repertoires in COVID-19. The protocol was immunoSEQ multiplex PCR, while the TCRdb copy is restricted to in-frame clones and leaves out a portion. Of more than 200,000 clones detected, approximately 86% appear once; the ten largest clones hold about 9.4%. Sequenced input: peripheral blood. The receptors originated from a woman aged 45-65 years with COVID-19, enrolled during active disease.

The rearrangement uses TRBV11-2 and TRBJ2-3; no definite D call. Germline loops: CDR1 SGHAT, CDR2 FQNNGV. This CDR3 is 16 amino acids long. The ends were cut back, 5 bases at V and 0 bases at J, with 15 bases in the middle. CDR3 nucleotide sequence: TGTGCCAGCAGCCTCGGTTCCTCCCGTAGCACAGATACGCAGTATTTT. Translated, it gives CASSLGSSRSTDTQYF.

This clone was counted only a few times. The V call is TRBV4-1, the J call TRBJ1-1, with D perhaps TRBD1 (6 bases). The CDR3 consists of 14 residues. From germline, CDR1 is MGHRA and CDR2 YSYEKL. V was pared by 11 bases and J by 1 base, with 17 bases between. The CDR3 region is CASCGRTENTEAFF. The DNA for the CDR3 is TGCGCCTCTTGCGGGCGGACAGAGAACACTGAAGCTTTCTTT.

The chain combines TRBV9 with TRBJ1-2; D uncertain. The CDR3 consists of 13 residues. Germline-derived CDR1 and CDR2 are SGDLS and YYNGEE. V was shortened by 0 bases and J by 4 bases, with 7 bases between the two germline ends. In nucleotides, the CDR3 is TGTGCCAGCAGCGTAGACAGAAGCTATGGCTACACCTTC. Translation gives CASSVDRSYGYTF. Combining the CDR3 with reference TRBV9 and TRBJ1-2 gives the whole variable domain DSGVTQTPKHLITATGQRVTLRCSPRSGDLSVYWYQQSLDQGLQFLIQYYNGEERAKGNILERFSAQQFPDLHSELNLSSLELGDSALYFCASSVDRSYGYTFGSGTRLTVV.

V usage is TRBV6-1 and J usage is TRBJ1-5; tentatively, D is TRBD1 (6 bases). Trimming removed 3 bases from V and 7 bases from J, with 16 bases in between. The CDR3 runs to 15 residues. Germline V lookup: CDR1 MNHNS, CDR2 SASEGT. Here the CDR3 reads CASSDLQGRFQPQHF. The CDR3 DNA is TGTGCCAGCAGTGATTTACAGGGAAGATTCCAGCCCCAGCATTTT.

The rearrangement joins TRBV9 to TRBJ1-2; 7 nucleotides line up with TRBD1. With 0 bases clipped from V and 4 bases from J, the junction kept 6 bases outside the gene matches. This CDR3 is built from 15 residues. The germline CDR1 and CDR2 sequences are SGDLS and YYNGEE. CDR3 coding DNA: TGTGCCAGCAGCGTAGGTCCAGGGGGGAGCTATGGCTACACCTTC. Translating gives CASSVGPGGSYGYTF.

The chain is built from TRBV25-1 and TRBJ1-4; D is undetermined. The CDR3 length is 13 residues. Looked up from germline, CDR1 is MGHDK and CDR2 is SYGVNS. Deletions cut 7 bases from V and 5 bases from J, with 11 bases between. The CDR3 is CASMGGGNEKLFF. The CDR3, as DNA: TGTGCCAGCATGGGTGGAGGAAATGAAAAACTGTTTTTT.

This chain joins TRBV11-2 and TRBJ2-1; tentative D call: TRBD2 (7 bases). CDR1 and CDR2 (germline): SGHAT, FQNNGV. The V end was cut by 5 bases, the J end by 3 bases, with 11 bases between. The CDR3 is 14 residues long. Written as DNA, the CDR3 is TGTGCCAGCAGCGGGAGGGGGGACTACAATGAGCAGTTCTTC. It yields the protein CASSGRGDYNEQFF.

V usage is TRBV5-1 and J usage is TRBJ2-5; D is perhaps TRBD1 (6 bases). With 0 bases removed from V and 2 bases from J, the gap between germline ends came to 11 bases. The length of the CDR3 is 15 residues. Per the germline V gene, CDR1 is SGHRS and CDR2 is YFSETQ. The CDR3 here is CASSLGTAIQETQYF. For the CDR3, the DNA is TGCGCCAGCAGCTTGGGGACAGCGATACAAGAGACCCAGTACTTC. Full variable domain (outside the CDR3, taken from reference TRBV5-1 and TRBJ2-5): KAGVTQTPRYLIKTRGQQVTLSCSPISGHRSVSWYQQTPGQGLQFLFEYFSETQRNKGNFPGRFSGRQFSNSRSEMNVSTLELGDSALYLCASSLGTAIQETQYFGPGTRLLVL.

The count of this clone is one. The chain recombines TRBV4-3 with TRBJ2-6; TRBD1 agrees at 12 bases. This CDR3 comprises 21 residues. After removal of 2 bases from V and 3 bases from J, the junction contained 14 bases not matched to a gene. The V gene's germline CDR1 is LGHNA and CDR2 YSLEER. CDR3 amino acids: CASSQYYGAGQGAFGANVLTF. In DNA form, the CDR3 reads TGCGCCAGCAGCCAATATTATGGGGCGGGACAGGGGGCTTTTGGGGCCAACGTCCTGACTTTC.

The V gene is TRBV29-1, the J gene TRBJ2-5, with no clear D. CDR1 SQVTM and CDR2 ANQGSEA come from the germline V gene. The CDR3 consists of 10 residues. Trimming took 6 bases from V and 5 from J, leaving 7 bases between them. This CDR3 is CSVSEETQYF. In DNA form, the CDR3 reads TGCAGCGTCTCCGAGGAGACCCAGTACTTC.

The V and J genes are TRBV4-1 and TRBJ2-2; D uncertain. This CDR3 has 14 amino acids. Trimming left V 4 bases short and J 3 bases short, with 9 bases between. Germline loops: CDR1 MGHRA, CDR2 YSYEKL. In DNA form, the CDR3 reads TGCGCCAGCAGCCGGGCCCGATACACCGGGGAGCTGTTTTTT. Amino acids: CASSRARYTGELFF.

The chain has TRBV6-2 or TRBV6-3 and TRBJ2-1, with 13 bases aligning to TRBD2. This CDR3 comprises 20 residues. Germline values: CDR1 MNHEY, CDR2 SVGEGT. V gave up 1 base and J gave up 0 bases; unmatched junction bases: 9. DNA for the CDR3: TGTGCCAGCAGTTACTTTCGGACTAGCGGGGGCCTCAGCTCCTACAATGAGCAGTTCTTC. Translation: CASSYFRTSGGLSSYNEQFF.

A single count supports this clone. The chain links TRBV2 to TRBJ1-5, with a tentative D call TRBD1 (5 bases). Germline CDR1 is SNHLY and CDR2 is FYNNEI. Trimming shortened V by 4 bases and J by 3 bases, and 13 bases separated the two germline ends. This CDR3 comprises 15 residues. The CDR3 here is CASSGPTGTNQPQHF. The CDR3, as DNA: TGTGCCAGCAGTGGCCCCACAGGCACCAATCAGCCCCAGCATTTT.

This clone appeared once. The CDR3 is CASTSRARFDTQYF. CDR3 DNA: TGTGCCAGCACCTCACGTGCGCGGTTTGATACGCAGTATTTT. This chain connects TRBV6-5 to TRBJ2-3; D is ambiguous. This CDR3 contains 14 residues. CDR1 and CDR2 (germline): MNHEY, SVGAGI. The V end was cut by 7 bases, the J end by 6 bases, with 17 bases between.

This chain uses TRBV28 with TRBJ1-1; 7 bases fit TRBD1. The CDR3 has 14 amino acids. The germline gives CDR1 MDHEN, CDR2 SYDVKM. The V segment lost 5 bases and the J segment 4 bases; nucleotides outside the gene matches: 7. The CDR3 DNA is TGTGCCAGCAGTCCCTGGGACAGTTCCACTGAAGCTTTCTTT. This codes for CASSPWDSSTEAFF.

The gene calls are TRBV5-5 and TRBJ2-1; 7 positions agree with TRBD1. The germline V gene encodes CDR1 SGHKS and CDR2 YYEKEE (reference sequence). V trimming: 2 bases; J trimming: 4 bases; junction bases outside the gene matches: 6. The CDR3 extends over 15 amino acids. The chain's CDR3 is CASSFRDSIYNEQFF. The CDR3 nucleotides are TGTGCCAGCAGCTTCCGGGACAGCATTTACAATGAGCAGTTCTTC.

The gene calls are TRBV6-2 or TRBV6-3 and TRBJ2-4; 12 bases agree with TRBD2. The germline V gene has CDR1 MNHEY and CDR2 SVGEGT. CDR3 size: 16 residues. V lost 5 bases and J lost 7; bases outside the gene matches: 9. CDR3 DNA: TGTGCCAGCAGTCGCGACAATGGACTAGCGGGGAACATTCAGTACTTC. Amino acid sequence: CASSRDNGLAGNIQYF.

The V gene is TRBV28, the J gene TRBJ2-3; maybe TRBD1 (5 bases). Germline V gene data show CDR1 as MDHEN and CDR2 as SYDVKM. The CDR3 totals 15 residues. Trimming removed 5 bases from V and 3 bases from J, with 15 bases in between. CDR3 in DNA: TGTGCCAGCAGTGACGACAGCTCCTTAACAGATACGCAGTATTTT. Translated, it gives CASSDDSSLTDTQYF.